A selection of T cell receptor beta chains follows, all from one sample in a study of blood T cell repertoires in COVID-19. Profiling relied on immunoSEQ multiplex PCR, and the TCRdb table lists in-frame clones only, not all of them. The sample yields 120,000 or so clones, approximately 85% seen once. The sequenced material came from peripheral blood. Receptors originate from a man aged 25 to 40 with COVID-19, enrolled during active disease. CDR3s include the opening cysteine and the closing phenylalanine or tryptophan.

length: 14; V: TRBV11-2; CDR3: CASTKQSDTYEQYF
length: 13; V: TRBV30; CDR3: CAWYRGLNTEAFF
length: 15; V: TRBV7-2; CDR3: CASSLGTSGEDTQYF
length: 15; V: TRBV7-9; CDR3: CASSSTGSANEKLFF
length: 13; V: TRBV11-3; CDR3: CASSLAGNTEAFF
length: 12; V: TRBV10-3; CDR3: CAIGTGSDEQYF
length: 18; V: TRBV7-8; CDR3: CASSLKSLAGGIRYTQYF
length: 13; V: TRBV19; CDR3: CASSRASGNTIYF
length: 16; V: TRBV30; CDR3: CAWSGRIRQGNTEAFF
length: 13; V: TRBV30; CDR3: CAWSVGTESPLHF
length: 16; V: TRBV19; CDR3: CASSIDRSGAIREQYF
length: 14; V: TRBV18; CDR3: CASSLTGKKEKLFF
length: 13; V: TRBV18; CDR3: CASCLDRAGEQYF
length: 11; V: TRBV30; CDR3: CAWSRQVEAFF
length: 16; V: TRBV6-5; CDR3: CASSYSGGLGNSPLHF
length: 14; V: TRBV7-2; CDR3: CASSLGGGHQPQHF
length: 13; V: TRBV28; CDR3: CASSTGFSQPQHF
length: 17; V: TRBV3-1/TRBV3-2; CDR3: CASSQAEAGGFTDTQYF
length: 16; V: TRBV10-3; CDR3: CAISEGSGRAPYEQYF
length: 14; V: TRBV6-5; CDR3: CASRVSVTNEKLFF
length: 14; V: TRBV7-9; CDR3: CASSLTSGMYEQYF
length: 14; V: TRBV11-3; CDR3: CASSFSRGRETQYF
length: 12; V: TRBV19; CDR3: CASSTDKQPQHF
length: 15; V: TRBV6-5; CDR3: CASSYAGQTNYGYTF
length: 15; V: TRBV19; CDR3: CASSRTGTSNYGYTF
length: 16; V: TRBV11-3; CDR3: CASSPRTAGYQETQYF
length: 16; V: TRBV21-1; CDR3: CASSKWTSGRTDTQYF
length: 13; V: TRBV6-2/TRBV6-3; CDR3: CASSLLQETPLHF
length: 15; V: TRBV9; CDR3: CASSVGPGDNYGYTF
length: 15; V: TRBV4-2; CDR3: CASSQDYGDSYEQYF
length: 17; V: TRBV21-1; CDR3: CASSMGEERGVLQPQHF
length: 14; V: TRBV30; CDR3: CAWSPGTVTYEQYF
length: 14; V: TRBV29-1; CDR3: CSVDRGEGRYEQYF
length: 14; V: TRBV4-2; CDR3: CASSQDGGVETQYF
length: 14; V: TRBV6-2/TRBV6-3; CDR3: CASSNPSPQFKLFF
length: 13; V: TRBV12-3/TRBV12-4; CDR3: CASSKGQQETQYF
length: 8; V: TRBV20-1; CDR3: CSAGVEYF
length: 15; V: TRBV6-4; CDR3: CASSDRAGDHNEQFF
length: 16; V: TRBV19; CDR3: CASSNDPDRGRGGYTF
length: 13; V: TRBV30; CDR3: CAWSQRVGEKLFF
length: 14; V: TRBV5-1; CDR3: CASSPSTEYNEQFF
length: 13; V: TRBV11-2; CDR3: CASSFLGGETQYF
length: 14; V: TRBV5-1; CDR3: CASSLRRRGSPLHF
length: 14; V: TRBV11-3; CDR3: CASSFSRGSDEQYF
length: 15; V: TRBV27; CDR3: CASRRQGPANTEAFF
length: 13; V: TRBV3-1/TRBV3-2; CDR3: CASRSGGLETQYF
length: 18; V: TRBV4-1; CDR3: CASSLSGTSGGITDTQYF
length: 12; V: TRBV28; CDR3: CASRDTSYGYTF
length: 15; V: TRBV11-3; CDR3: CASSPEVSPWDEQFF
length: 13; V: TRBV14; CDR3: CASSLAGSGGYTF
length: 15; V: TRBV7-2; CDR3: CASSPLAGVQETQYF
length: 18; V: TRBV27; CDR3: CASSLGLAGGPFRDEQFF
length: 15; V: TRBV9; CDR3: CASSPGQGEFYGYTF
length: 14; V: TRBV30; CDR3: CAWSAQPNRRVAFF
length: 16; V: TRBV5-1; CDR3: CASSDLAGGLADTQYF
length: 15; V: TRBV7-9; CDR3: CASSSVDRAPYEQYF
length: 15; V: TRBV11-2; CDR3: CASSFMDRGSYEQYF
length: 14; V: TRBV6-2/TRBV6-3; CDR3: CASSTGLAYYEQYF
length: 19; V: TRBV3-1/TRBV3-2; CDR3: CASSQDRVTGDSGANVLTF
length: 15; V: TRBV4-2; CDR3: CASSQILSSYNEQFF